The 30 T cell receptor beta chains reported below all come from one sample, sequenced in a study of identical twins. A single record per CDR3 protein comes from TCRdb applying MiXCR to the 5' RACE reads. The data contain around 960,000 distinct CDR3 sequences, over 9% of them seen just once; the ten biggest clones take up roughly 1.5%. The data were also submitted as part of a second study, on yellow fever vaccine responses in identical twins.

The source material was PBMCs. The receptors were gathered from a woman aged 18-30 years in good health.

This clonotype appeared a few times. The chain recombines TRBV28 with TRBJ2-3; D ambiguous. The CDR3 length is 14 residues. V was pared by 2 bases and J by 0 bases, with 6 bases between. The germline V gene encodes CDR1 MDHEN and CDR2 SYDVKM. The CDR3 loop reads CASSLMTSTDTQYF. CDR3 bases: TGTGCCAGCAGTTTAATGACTAGCACAGATACGCAGTATTTT.

V is TRBV2 and J is TRBJ2-7, with D possibly being TRBD2 (6 bases). Trimming shortened V by 1 base and J by 5 bases, and 9 bases separated the two germline ends. The CDR3 consists of 13 residues. Germline V gene data show CDR1 as SNHLY and CDR2 as FYNNEI. CDR3 region: CASSEVEGNEQYV. CDR3 in DNA: TGTGCCAGCAGTGAAGTGGAGGGCAACGAGCAGTACGTC.

The sample holds a few counts of this clonotype. The DNA for the CDR3 is TGTGCCAGCTCACCCCCTCGGACTAGCGGGGGCACCCACACAGATACGCAGTATTTT. Encoded protein: CASSPPRTSGGTHTDTQYF. The V call is TRBV18, the J call TRBJ2-3; 13 bases match TRBD2. This CDR3 is built from 19 residues. Germline V gene data show CDR1 as KGHSH and CDR2 as LQKENI. V shed 3 bases, J shed 2 bases, and the junction held 11 bases outside the gene matches. The full variable domain, rest sourced from reference TRBV18 and TRBJ2-3, is NAGVMQNPRHLVRRRGQEARLRCSPMKGHSHVYWYRQLPEEGLKFMVYLQKENIIDESGMPKERFSAEFPKEGPSILRIQQVVRGDSAAYFCASSPPRTSGGTHTDTQYFGPGTRLTVL.

This clonotype was counted only a few times. The V gene is TRBV20-1, the J gene TRBJ2-5; 11 nucleotides line up with TRBD2. With 5 bases clipped from V and 0 bases from J, the junction kept 5 bases outside the gene matches. This CDR3 has 15 amino acids. Germline CDR1 is DFQATT and CDR2 is SNEGSKA (reference sequence). CDR3 protein: CSAPTSGAYQETQYF. The DNA for the CDR3 is TGCAGTGCTCCGACTAGCGGGGCGTACCAAGAGACCCAGTACTTC.

This clonotype was found a few times. This rearrangement joins TRBV14 to TRBJ1-6, with D maybe TRBD1 (6 bases). With 3 bases removed from V and 5 bases from J, the gap between germline ends came to 14 bases. The germline V gene has CDR1 SGHDN and CDR2 FVKESK. CDR3 length: 16 residues. The chain's CDR3 is CASSHRAGADNSPLHF. The DNA for the CDR3 is TGTGCCAGCAGCCATCGGGCAGGGGCGGATAATTCACCCCTCCACTTT.

This clonotype was detected a few times. CDR3 loop: CATSRSRAGYEQYV. CDR3 nucleotide sequence: TGTGCCACCAGCAGATCCAGGGCAGGCTACGAGCAGTACGTC. This rearrangement joins TRBV15 to TRBJ2-7, with D perhaps TRBD1 (5 bases). This CDR3 is built from 14 residues. Trimming took off 2 bases at V and 3 bases at J, with 11 bases between the two ends. CDR1 is LNHNV, CDR2 YYDKDF, per germline (reference sequence).

This clonotype was recorded a few times. The chain is built from TRBV29-1 and TRBJ1-1, with 7 nucleotides matching TRBD1. The V and J ends lost 4 bases and 6 bases, in that order; junction bases with no gene match: 11. Germline V lookup: CDR1 SQVTM, CDR2 ANQGSEA. CDR3 length: 14 amino acids. CDR3 region: CSVAGRQGVAEAFF. The CDR3 DNA follows: TGCAGCGTTGCCGGCCGACAGGGTGTCGCTGAAGCTTTCTTT.

The genes are TRBV3-1 and TRBJ2-7; 7 nucleotides align to TRBD1. V trimming: 0 bases; J trimming: 3 bases; junction bases outside the gene matches: 11. The V gene's germline CDR1 is LGHDT and CDR2 YNNKEL (reference sequence). The CDR3 length is 17 residues. CDR3 sequence reads: CASSQELLRQGLYEQYF. The CDR3 DNA sequence: TGTGCCAGCAGCCAAGAGCTCCTCCGACAGGGTCTCTACGAGCAGTACTTC.

The gene calls are TRBV6-1 and TRBJ2-5; 13 bases are shared with TRBD2. Germline V gene data show CDR1 as MNHNS and CDR2 as SASEGT. Trimming at V came to 5 bases and at J to 5 bases, leaving 14 bases not matched to a gene. There are 18 residues in the CDR3. As DNA, the CDR3 is TGTGCCAGCAGTAAATTTACTAGCGGGGGGGCCGGTTGGGAGACCCAGTACTTC. Its protein is CASSKFTSGGAGWETQYF.

This chain uses TRBV7-9 with TRBJ2-5; D gene ambiguous. Germline V gives CDR1 SEHNR, CDR2 FQNEAQ (reference sequence). The CDR3 has 15 residues. With 5 bases removed from V and 7 bases from J, the gap between germline ends came to 20 bases. CDR3 coding DNA: TGTGCCAGCAGCCCCCACCGGTCTGCCCAGGTGACCCAGTACTTC. This sequence encodes CASSPHRSAQVTQYF. Filled out from reference TRBV7-9 and TRBJ2-5, the complete variable domain reads DTGVSQNPRHKITKRGQNVTFRCDPISEHNRLYWYRQTLGQGPEFLTYFQNEAQLEKSRLLSDRFSAERPKGSFSTLEIQRTEQGDSAMYLCASSPHRSAQVTQYFGPGTRLLVL.

The J gene is TRBJ2-2, the V gene TRBV10-3; D ambiguous. The CDR3 consists of 16 residues. V shed 10 bases and J shed 0 bases, with 18 bases lying between them. Germline V gene data show CDR1 as ENHRY and CDR2 as SYGVKD. This CDR3 reads CATQRRLASNTGELFF. CDR3 nucleotide sequence: TGTGCCACCCAACGGAGACTCGCGTCGAACACCGGGGAGCTGTTTTTT.

The J gene is TRBJ2-3, the V gene TRBV10-3; D is perhaps TRBD2 (6 bases). Trimming removed 0 bases at V and 4 bases at J, with 8 bases between. The CDR3 runs 14 residues. Germline values: CDR1 ENHRY, CDR2 SYGVKD. This CDR3 is CAISESPGADTQYF. The CDR3, as DNA: TGTGCCATCAGTGAGTCTCCGGGAGCAGATACGCAGTATTTT.

CDR3 amino acids: CASSHCTGVGTQYF. CDR3 in DNA: TGTGCCAGCAGCCACTGTACAGGGGTGGGAACCCAGTACTTC. The gene calls are TRBV14 and TRBJ2-5; 7 positions agree with TRBD1. Losses at the gene ends were 3 bases for V and 8 bases for J; bases not matched to a gene: 9. Germline V CDR1 and CDR2: SGHDN, FVKESK. The CDR3 runs 14 residues.

This clonotype was detected ten times or more. The chain links TRBV28 to TRBJ2-4, with no clear D. Germline assignment: CDR1 MDHEN and CDR2 SYDVKM. V lost 6 bases and J 0 bases, leaving 15 bases between the germline ends. CDR3 length: 16 residues. DNA for the CDR3: TGTGCCAGCAGCCGAGTGTTGACTCTAGCCAAAAACATTCAGTACTTC. Encoded protein: CASSRVLTLAKNIQYF. Based on the CDR3 plus reference TRBV28 and TRBJ2-4, the full variable domain is DVKVTQSSRYLVKRTGEKVFLECVQDMDHENMFWYRQDPGLGLRLIYFSYDVKMKEKGDIPEGYSVSREKKERFSLILESASTNQTSMYLCASSRVLTLAKNIQYFGAGTRLSVL.

This clonotype was recorded many times. The V and J genes are TRBV3-1 and TRBJ2-3; TRBD2 matches 8 bases. The CDR3 is 19 residues long. V trimming: 1 base; J trimming: 3 bases; junction bases outside the gene matches: 15. The germline V gene encodes CDR1 LGHDT and CDR2 YNNKEL (reference sequence). The CDR3 DNA reads TGTGCCAGCAGCCAAGCCATACTAGCGGACCCCCGGAATACAGATACGCAGTATTTT. Translated, it gives CASSQAILADPRNTDTQYF.

The V and J genes are TRBV27 and TRBJ2-1, with 7 bases aligning to TRBD2. Looked up from germline, CDR1 is MNHEY and CDR2 is SMNVEV (reference sequence). This CDR3 has 14 residues. V lost 9 bases and J lost 7; bases outside the gene matches: 12. CDR3 nucleotide sequence: TGTGCCAGAAGTGGACTTGGGGGGGGGAATGAGCAGTTCTTC. Translated, it gives CARSGLGGGNEQFF.

The CDR3 loop is CASSSRTSGSSYEQYF. The CDR3 DNA follows: TGCGCCAGCAGCTCTCGGACTAGCGGGAGTTCCTACGAGCAGTACTTC. The chain couples TRBV4-1 to TRBJ2-7, with 13 nucleotides matching TRBD2. The V gene's germline CDR1 is MGHRA and CDR2 YSYEKL. V shed 5 bases, J shed 1 base, and the junction held 5 bases outside the gene matches. This CDR3 comprises 16 residues.

This clonotype has just a few counts. This sequence joins TRBV9 and TRBJ2-2, with D maybe TRBD1 (5 bases). Germline values: CDR1 SGDLS, CDR2 YYNGEE. Trimming left V 3 bases short and J 3 bases short, with 15 bases between. The CDR3 has 16 residues. This CDR3 reads CASSDSGSVDTGELFF. In nucleotides, the CDR3 is TGTGCCAGCAGCGACTCAGGGTCCGTGGACACCGGGGAGCTGTTTTTT.

A few counts support this clonotype. The chain has TRBV9 and TRBJ2-3; 7 bases fit TRBD2. The CDR3 length is 15 residues. The germline V gene encodes CDR1 SGDLS and CDR2 YYNGEE. V trimming: 1 base; J trimming: 4 bases; junction bases outside the gene matches: 6. The CDR3 loop reads CASSVLAENSDTQYF. The DNA for the CDR3 is TGTGCCAGCAGCGTACTAGCGGAAAACTCAGATACGCAGTATTTT.

This clonotype was detected a few times. The chain couples TRBV11-2 to TRBJ2-1; 11 nucleotides agree with TRBD2. This CDR3 is built from 20 residues. CDR1 SGHAT and CDR2 FQNNGV come from the germline V gene. V trimming: 4 bases; J trimming: 0 bases; junction bases outside the gene matches: 14. The CDR3 loop is CASSSAPSGRYWSSYNEQFF. CDR3 in DNA: TGTGCCAGCAGCTCTGCCCCTAGCGGGAGGTACTGGAGCTCCTACAATGAGCAGTTCTTC.

This chain joins TRBV12-3 or TRBV12-4 and TRBJ2-7, with 8 bases fitting TRBD2. Trimming cost V 3 bases and J 2 bases; bases outside gene matches: 6. This CDR3 has 15 residues. The CDR3 region has the DNA TGTGCCAGCAGTTTCGCGGGGGGTAGGGCCTACGAGCAGTACTTC. Its translation: CASSFAGGRAYEQYF.

This clonotype was seen a handful of times. The chain employs TRBV12-3 or TRBV12-4 and TRBJ1-5; 7 bases agree with TRBD1. With V trimmed by 5 bases and J by 9 bases, 7 bases remained unmatched. The CDR3 totals 13 residues. CDR3 sequence (DNA): TGTGCCAGCAGTCTCCGACAGGGCTGGCCCCAGCATTTT. This translates into CASSLRQGWPQHF.

This clonotype was counted between two and nine times. The chain couples TRBV20-1 to TRBJ2-5; D may match TRBD1 or TRBD2 (6 bases each). Germline CDR1 DFQATT, CDR2 SNEGSKA (reference sequence). This CDR3 comprises 14 residues. V gave up 6 bases and J gave up 2 bases, with 16 bases separating them. This chain's CDR3 is CSAALTGTQETQYF. CDR3 in DNA: TGCAGTGCAGCCCTTACAGGGACTCAAGAGACCCAGTACTTC.

This clonotype was seen more than once but under ten times. This CDR3 reads CASSLVGGGAGTQYF. DNA for the CDR3: TGTGCCAGCAGTTTAGTGGGCGGGGGGGCCGGTACGCAGTATTTT. J is TRBJ2-3 and V is TRBV12-3 or TRBV12-4; 9 bases map to TRBD2. This CDR3 comprises 15 residues. V lost 1 base to trimming and J lost 8 bases; unmatched junction nucleotides: 7.

This rearrangement joins TRBV7-2 to TRBJ2-5; D unclear. Germline CDR1 and CDR2: SGHTA and FQGNSA. The CDR3 is made up of 14 amino acids. V lost 4 bases and J lost 2, with 11 bases in between. In DNA, the CDR3 is TGTGCCAGCAGCTCCTTTCAGGAACAAGAGACCCAGTACTTC. Translation gives CASSSFQEQETQYF.

This clonotype has a handful of counts. The V gene is TRBV5-1, the J gene TRBJ2-1; possible D gene TRBD1, 5 bases. V was trimmed by 0 bases and J by 7 bases, leaving 17 bases between them. The CDR3 spans 16 residues. Germline values: CDR1 SGHRS, CDR2 YFSETQ. The CDR3, as DNA: TGCGCCAGCAGCTTGGGTCCAGGGTTAAGGGTAAATGAGCAGTTCTTC. Translating it yields CASSLGPGLRVNEQFF.

This clonotype was seen only a few times. This chain uses TRBV12-3 or TRBV12-4 with TRBJ2-2; TRBD1 matches 7 bases. V was pared by 6 bases and J by 4 bases, with 8 bases of the junction left unmatched. The CDR3 totals 15 residues. CDR3 sequence reads: CASRKQGLSTGELFF. The CDR3 nucleotides are TGTGCCAGCAGAAAACAGGGGTTGTCCACCGGGGAGCTGTTTTTT.

The chain employs TRBV7-6 and TRBJ2-2; TRBD2 aligns across 12 bases. V lost 5 bases to trimming and J lost 0 bases; unmatched junction nucleotides: 4. The CDR3 covers 17 residues. The germline V gene has CDR1 SGHVS and CDR2 FNYEAQ. Here the CDR3 reads CASSTPSGRANTGELFF. The CDR3 region has the DNA TGTGCCAGCAGCACCCCTAGCGGGAGGGCGAACACCGGGGAGCTGTTTTTT.

The sample holds a few counts of this clonotype. The V and J genes are TRBV12-3 or TRBV12-4 and TRBJ2-2, with a tentative D call TRBD2 (6 bases). The germline V and J ends were trimmed by 4 bases and 1 base, with 13 bases remaining between them. The CDR3 contains 16 residues. CDR3 sequence: CASSYAGTQNTGELFF. For the CDR3, the DNA is TGTGCCAGCAGTTATGCCGGGACTCAGAACACCGGGGAGCTGTTTTTT.

This clonotype was recorded at least ten times. J is TRBJ2-1 and V is TRBV7-9, with TRBD2 identical over 7 bases. V gave up 5 bases and J gave up 9 bases; unmatched junction bases: 13. The CDR3 loop spans 15 amino acids. Germline CDR1 reads SEHNR; CDR2 reads FQNEAQ (reference sequence). CDR3 region: CASSNERGPGSEQFF. CDR3 DNA sequence: TGTGCCAGCAGCAACGAGCGGGGTCCGGGTAGTGAGCAGTTCTTC.